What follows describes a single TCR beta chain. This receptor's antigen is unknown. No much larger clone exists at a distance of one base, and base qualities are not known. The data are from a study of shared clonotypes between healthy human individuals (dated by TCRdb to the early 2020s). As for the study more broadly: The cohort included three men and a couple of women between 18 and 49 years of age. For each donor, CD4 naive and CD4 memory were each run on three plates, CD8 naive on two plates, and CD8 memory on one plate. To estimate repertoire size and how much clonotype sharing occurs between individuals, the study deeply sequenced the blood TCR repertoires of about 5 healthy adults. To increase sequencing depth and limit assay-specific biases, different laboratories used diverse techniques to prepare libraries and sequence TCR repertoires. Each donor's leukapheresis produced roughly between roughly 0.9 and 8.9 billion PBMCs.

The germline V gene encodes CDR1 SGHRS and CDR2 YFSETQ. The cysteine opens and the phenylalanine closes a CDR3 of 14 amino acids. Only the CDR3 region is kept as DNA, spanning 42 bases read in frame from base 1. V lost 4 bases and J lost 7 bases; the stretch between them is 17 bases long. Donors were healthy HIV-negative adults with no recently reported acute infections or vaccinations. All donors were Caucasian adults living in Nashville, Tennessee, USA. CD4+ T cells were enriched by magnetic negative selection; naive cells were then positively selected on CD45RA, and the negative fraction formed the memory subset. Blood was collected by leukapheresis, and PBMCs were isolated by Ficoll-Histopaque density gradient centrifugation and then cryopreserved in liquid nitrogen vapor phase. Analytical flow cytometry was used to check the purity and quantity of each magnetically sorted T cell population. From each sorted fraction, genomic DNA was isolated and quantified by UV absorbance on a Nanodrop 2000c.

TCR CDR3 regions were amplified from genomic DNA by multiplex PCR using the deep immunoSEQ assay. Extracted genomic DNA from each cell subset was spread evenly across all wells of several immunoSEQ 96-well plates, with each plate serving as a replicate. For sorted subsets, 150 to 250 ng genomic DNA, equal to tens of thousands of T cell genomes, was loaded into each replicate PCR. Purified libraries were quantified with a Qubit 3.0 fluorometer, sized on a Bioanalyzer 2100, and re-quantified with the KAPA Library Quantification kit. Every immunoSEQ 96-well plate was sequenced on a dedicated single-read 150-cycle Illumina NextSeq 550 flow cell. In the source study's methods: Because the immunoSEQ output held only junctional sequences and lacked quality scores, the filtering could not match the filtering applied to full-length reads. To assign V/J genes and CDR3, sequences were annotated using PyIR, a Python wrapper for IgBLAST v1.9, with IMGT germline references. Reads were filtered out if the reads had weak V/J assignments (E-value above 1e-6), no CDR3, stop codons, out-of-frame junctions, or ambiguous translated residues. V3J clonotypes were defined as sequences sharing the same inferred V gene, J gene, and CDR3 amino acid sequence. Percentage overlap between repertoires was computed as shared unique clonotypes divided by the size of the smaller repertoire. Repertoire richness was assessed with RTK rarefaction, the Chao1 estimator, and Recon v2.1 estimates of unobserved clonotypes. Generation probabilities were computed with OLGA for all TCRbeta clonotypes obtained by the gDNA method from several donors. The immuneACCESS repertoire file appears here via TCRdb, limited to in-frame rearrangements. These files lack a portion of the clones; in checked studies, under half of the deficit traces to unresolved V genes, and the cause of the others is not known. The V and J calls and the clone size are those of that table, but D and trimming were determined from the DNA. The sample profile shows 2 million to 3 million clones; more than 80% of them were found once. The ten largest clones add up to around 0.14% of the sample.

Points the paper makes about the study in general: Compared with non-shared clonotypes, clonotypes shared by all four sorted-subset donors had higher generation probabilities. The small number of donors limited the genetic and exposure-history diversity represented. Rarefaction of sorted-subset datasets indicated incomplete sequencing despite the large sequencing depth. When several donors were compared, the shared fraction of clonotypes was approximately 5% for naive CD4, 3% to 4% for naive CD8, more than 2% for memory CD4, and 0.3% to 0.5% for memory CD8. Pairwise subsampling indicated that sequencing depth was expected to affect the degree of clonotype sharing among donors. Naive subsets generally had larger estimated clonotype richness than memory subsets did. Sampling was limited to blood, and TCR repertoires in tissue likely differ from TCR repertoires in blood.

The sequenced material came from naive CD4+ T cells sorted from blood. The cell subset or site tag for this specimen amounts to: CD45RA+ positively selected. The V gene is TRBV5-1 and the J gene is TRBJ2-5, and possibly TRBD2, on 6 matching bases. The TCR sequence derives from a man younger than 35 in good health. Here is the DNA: TGCGCCAGCAGCGAGGGGCTAGGGACTGTGACCCAGTACTTC. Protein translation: CASSEGLGTVTQYF.